This is a list of T cell receptor beta chains from one sample in a study of blood T cell repertoires in COVID-19. Here immunoSEQ multiplex PCR was the method, and the copy in TCRdb shows in-frame clones only, minus some. The profile shows around 200,000 clones, around 89% of them singletons. The sample comprised PBMCs or T cells enriched from blood (not recorded which). Every receptor here comes from a woman aged 30 to 39 who had recovered from COVID-19. Both conserved end residues are part of each CDR3.

CDR3aa,v_gene,j_gene
CASSIQDTISPLHF,TRBV19,TRBJ1-6
CASSPELEWSNYGYTF,TRBV18,TRBJ1-2
CASSGTGRDTEAFF,TRBV11-1,TRBJ1-1
CASSLSPGRGNIQYF,TRBV27,TRBJ2-4
CASSSDLGGEQYF,TRBV19,TRBJ2-7
CASSQDVRVSPDTQYF,TRBV4-1,TRBJ2-3
CASCTGAGQPQHF,TRBV18,TRBJ1-5
CASSLSPGYGNTIYF,TRBV27,TRBJ1-3
CASSATFIGRDNQPQHF,TRBV7-8,TRBJ1-5
CARLRGLEAFF,TRBV3-1/TRBV3-2,TRBJ1-1
CASTNDRTDTQYF,TRBV19,TRBJ2-3
CASSQDLRGSPLHF,TRBV4-3,TRBJ1-6
CASSSRGAKNEQFF,TRBV28,TRBJ2-1
CASSFGGINQPQHF,TRBV19,TRBJ1-5
CASSGVSTDTQYF,TRBV19,TRBJ2-3
CASSIVRDRGNEQFF,TRBV19,TRBJ2-1
CASSQAKNSGVQFF,TRBV14,TRBJ2-1
CASRDRVGGTEAFF,TRBV6-5,TRBJ1-1
CASSDGRNNQPQHF,TRBV6-1,TRBJ1-5
CASSTTGGEQYF,TRBV7-2,TRBJ2-7
CASSVGTISYNEQFF,TRBV9,TRBJ2-1
CASSDKGSGELFF,TRBV6-4,TRBJ2-2
CASSHKTGYTYEQYF,TRBV5-4,TRBJ2-7
CASSLGGPNQPQHF,TRBV5-6,TRBJ1-5
CASGGFGQPQHF,TRBV12-3/TRBV12-4,TRBJ1-5
CASSLALAGGPDTQYF,TRBV7-6,TRBJ2-3
CASNPGGQPQHF,TRBV6-5,TRBJ1-5
CASTRDSQAYNSPLHF,TRBV19,TRBJ1-6
CASSFTPNTEAFF,TRBV7-3,TRBJ1-1
CASSFRGHTSYEQYF,TRBV27,TRBJ2-7
CASSLTLLETGELFF,TRBV5-1,TRBJ2-2
CASSLKLTGLTDTQYF,TRBV3-1/TRBV3-2,TRBJ2-3
CASSASRDRYEQYF,TRBV9,TRBJ2-7
CASSQEEASTDTQYF,TRBV4-1,TRBJ2-3
CASSLARFGGTASYNEQFF,TRBV7-8,TRBJ2-1
CASSRDRGGGQPQHF,TRBV2,TRBJ1-5
CASVEQGQNIQYF,TRBV28,TRBJ2-4
CATSRGQDSYEQYF,TRBV15,TRBJ2-7
CASSPLDRAGNTIYF,TRBV7-2,TRBJ1-3
CASSSGTGKATNEKLFF,TRBV28,TRBJ1-4
CASSRGLASYNEQFF,TRBV7-2,TRBJ2-1
CASSPRGKEEKLFF,TRBV13,TRBJ1-4
CASSSTRGGTYNEQFF,TRBV27,TRBJ2-1
CAAGLMNTEAFF,TRBV19,TRBJ1-1
CASSPPIWDRDYETQYF,TRBV18,TRBJ2-5
CASKNYRGWGEKLFF,TRBV4-3,TRBJ1-4
CASSLGLAGDDAYEQYF,TRBV11-2,TRBJ2-7
CSGGLIQETQYF,TRBV29-1,TRBJ2-5
CASSRKGVRETQYF,TRBV4-1,TRBJ2-5
CASSLRATAGADPGYGYTF,TRBV7-2,TRBJ1-2
CASSWSQELFF,TRBV7-9,TRBJ1-4
CASRTPGQGTGEQFF,TRBV2,TRBJ2-1
CASRKAGGANTGELFF,TRBV2,TRBJ2-2
CASSSRNTGELFF,TRBV4-3,TRBJ2-2
CASSQDRTAYEQYF,TRBV3-1/TRBV3-2,TRBJ2-7